This T cell receptor (beta chain) was documented in a study of radiotherapy plus CTLA-4 blockade in lung cancer. Produced via immunoSEQ multiplex PCR; TCRdb's table is partial and in-frame only. This sample yields about 38,000 clones, of which roughly 77% are seen a single time; 8.9% belongs to the top ten. Concerning this clone: Its antigen is unknown.

Notes on the study in general: Among blood TCR repertoires after radiotherapy plus ipilimumab, tumor-derived clones expanded.

V shed 6 bases, J shed 0 bases, and the junction held 6 bases outside the gene matches. This CDR3 is 16 amino acids long. Germline loops: CDR1 LNHDA, CDR2 SQIVND (reference sequence). The genes are TRBV19 and TRBJ1-4, with TRBD1 identical over 8 bases. The sequence came from a human donor with non-small cell lung cancer who had stable disease on radiotherapy plus ipilimumab. The sample here was peripheral blood, taken from a patient treated with radiotherapy plus ipilimumab. This chain's CDR3 is CASRRQGSATNEKLFF. Here the CDR3 DNA reads TGTGCCAGTAGACGACAGGGGAGCGCAACTAATGAAAAACTGTTTTTT.